This TCR beta chain was profiled in a study of cytomegalovirus exposure and HLA in healthy donors. Overall study results and limits: The tendency of first-cohort TCR clusters to co-occur in the 130 or so validation repertoires was identified by a subsequent analysis. A few CMV-associated chains proved CMV antigen-specific in vitro.

It was the approximately 120-subject validation cohort, separate from the roughly 700-subject first cohort, to which the donors belonged. On this clone itself: Its antigen is still unknown.

J lost 3 bases, V lost 0 bases, and 7 bases had no gene match. Germline CDR1 reads KGHSH; CDR2 reads LQKENI. The CDR3 runs 17 residues. Assay: immunoSEQ multiplex PCR; the TCRdb copy retains only in-frame clones and omits some. Of tens of thousands of clones in the sample, less than 96% are singletons; the top ten hold around 1.6%. The sample comprised PBMCs. The receptor comes from a young man in good health and CMV-seropositive. The J gene is TRBJ1-1, the V gene TRBV18, with 10 nucleotides matching TRBD1. DNA for the CDR3: TGTGCCAGCTCACCACCCGGGACAGGGGTGAGGTACACTGAAGCTTTCTTT. Protein product: CASSPPGTGVRYTEAFF.